Following are 29 T cell receptor beta chains from one sample sequenced in a study of human T cells and chemical hapten exposure. MiXCR was run by TCRdb on the RACE reads, yielding one entry per CDR3 protein. The sample consists of under 300,000 distinct CDR3 sequences, approximately 7.5% of them appearing once. The time point denotes: pre-sensitization, week 0. Treatment in this sample: therapeutic diphenylcyclopropenone sensitization with weekly scalp DPC. This specimen was whole blood, taken in connection with sensitization to the hapten diphenylcyclopropenone (DPC). The source is a man younger than 35 with alopecia areata. Some clones in this sample may be carry-over from other donors' samples.

This clonotype was observed at least ten times. The genes are TRBV29-1 and TRBJ1-1, with TRBD1 matching over 7 bases. CDR3 length equals 12 residues. V trimming: 4 bases; J trimming: 6 bases; junction bases outside the gene matches: 5. The germline V gene encodes CDR1 SQVTM and CDR2 ANQGSEA. The chain's CDR3 is CSVGQGFSEAFF. The CDR3 bases are TGCAGCGTTGGACAGGGATTTTCTGAAGCTTTCTTT.

The sample holds a few counts of this clonotype. This chain links TRBV20-1 with TRBJ2-7; D not certain. CDR3 size: 12 residues. Trimming left V 5 bases short and J 3 bases short, with 11 bases between. Per germline, CDR1 DFQATT and CDR2 SNEGSKA (reference sequence). CDR3 region: CSAGESYYEQYF. The CDR3 nucleotides read TGCAGTGCTGGGGAATCCTACTACGAGCAGTACTTC.

There are a few counts of this clonotype. The chain recombines TRBV27 with TRBJ2-5; 7 bases are shared with TRBD1. The length of the CDR3 is 15 residues. V was clipped by 6 bases and J by 5 bases; unmatched bases: 12. Germline V gene sequence: CDR1 MNHEY, CDR2 SMNVEV (reference sequence). The CDR3 region has the DNA TGTGCCAGCAGCGTGCACAGGGGTCCTTTGGAGACCCAGTACTTC. Protein sequence: CASSVHRGPLETQYF.

The table lists this clonotype with many counts. The J gene is TRBJ1-2, the V gene TRBV12-3 or TRBV12-4; 7 nucleotides align to TRBD1. The CDR3 has 13 residues. V was clipped by 6 bases and J by 7 bases; unmatched bases: 8. This CDR3 reads CASRSTGFGGYTF. In nucleotides, the CDR3 is TGTGCCAGCAGGTCGACAGGGTTTGGTGGCTACACCTTC.

The chain recombines TRBV6-2 or TRBV6-3 with TRBJ2-5, with D possibly matching TRBD1 (6 bases). V lost 6 bases and J 9 bases, leaving 17 bases between the germline ends. There are 13 residues in the CDR3. Germline assignment: CDR1 MNHEY and CDR2 SVGEGT. The CDR3: CASSLDRLVAQYF. CDR3 DNA: TGTGCCAGCAGCCTGGACAGACTGGTGGCCCAGTACTTC.

Turning to this clonotype: Compared with germline, one end of the junction differs, possibly owing to a read error. The CDR3 coding sequence is TGTGTCAGCAGCAAACAGGGGGCGAACACCGGGGAGCTATTTTTT. It yields the protein CVSSKQGANTGELFF. The chain uses TRBV5-4 and TRBJ2-2; TRBD1 matches at 9 bases. The CDR3 consists of 15 residues. Germline V gives CDR1 SGHNT, CDR2 YYREEE (reference sequence). Drawing the rest from reference TRBV5-4 and TRBJ2-2, the complete variable domain is ETGVTQSPTHLIKTRGQQVTLRCSSQSGHNTVSWYQQALGQGPQFIFQYYREEENGRGNFPPRFSGLQFPNYSSELNVNALELDDSALYLCVSSKQGANTGELFFGEGSRLTVL.

The rearrangement joins TRBV12-3 or TRBV12-4 to TRBJ2-1, with a possible D match to TRBD2 (6 bases). Trimming pared 4 bases from V and 9 bases from J, leaving 16 bases between. This CDR3 has 14 amino acids. CDR3 protein: CASSSLIRGFEQFF. CDR3 DNA sequence: TGTGCCAGCAGTTCCCTAATACGGGGGTTTGAGCAGTTCTTC.

V is TRBV6-5 and J is TRBJ2-1, with 8 nucleotides matching TRBD1. The ends lost 5 bases at V and 8 bases at J; junction bases unmatched: 2. The germline V gene encodes CDR1 MNHEY and CDR2 SVGAGI. The CDR3 has 12 residues. This chain's CDR3 is CASSRQGYEQFF. CDR3 coding DNA: TGTGCCAGCAGTCGACAGGGGTATGAGCAGTTCTTC.

CDR3 nucleotide sequence: TGCAGTGCGGAACCCGACAGGGCGGTCACTGAAGCTTTCTTT. Amino acid sequence: CSAEPDRAVTEAFF. V and J are TRBV20-1 and TRBJ1-1, with 7 bases matching TRBD1. The germline V gene encodes CDR1 DFQATT and CDR2 SNEGSKA (reference sequence). The CDR3 length is 14 residues. With 6 bases clipped from V and 4 bases from J, the junction kept 11 bases outside the gene matches.

This clonotype was seen many times. The V and J genes are TRBV6-2 or TRBV6-3 and TRBJ1-2, with 7 bases matching TRBD1. Germline assignment: CDR1 MNHEY and CDR2 SVGEGT. The J segment lost 2 bases and the V segment lost 8 bases, leaving 2 bases of the junction unmatched. The length of the CDR3 is 12 residues. The CDR3 here is CASSGQNYGYTF. For the CDR3, the DNA is TGTGCCAGCTCGGGACAGAACTATGGCTACACCTTC.

This clonotype was seen a few times. The V and J genes are TRBV2 and TRBJ2-3, with a possible D match to TRBD2 (5 bases). This CDR3 comprises 13 residues. The germline V and J ends were trimmed by 8 bases and 5 bases, with 14 bases remaining between them. Germline CDR1 SNHLY, CDR2 FYNNEI. The CDR3 loop reads CASLAGSEDTQYF. DNA for the CDR3: TGTGCCAGCCTGGCTGGGAGTGAAGATACGCAGTATTTT.

This clonotype came up a few times. CDR3 amino acids: CASSLAGLESYEQYF. In nucleotides, the CDR3 is TGTGCCAGCAGCTTGGCAGGACTGGAGTCTTACGAGCAGTACTTC. V usage is TRBV7-9 and J usage is TRBJ2-7; TRBD2 might be the D (5 bases). With 3 bases removed from V and 4 bases from J, the gap between germline ends came to 16 bases. Germline V CDR1 and CDR2: SEHNR, FQNEAQ (reference sequence). This CDR3 contains 15 residues.

This clonotype has at least ten counts. This chain links TRBV11-2 with TRBJ2-7, with D perhaps TRBD2 (5 bases). Trimming took 4 bases from V and 5 from J, leaving 18 bases between them. CDR3 length: 15 residues. Germline CDR1 and CDR2: SGHAT and FQNNGV. The CDR3 bases are TGTGCCAGCAGCTCCTCATCGCGGGCCCACCACGAGCAGTACGTC. This encodes CASSSSSRAHHEQYV.

The rearrangement uses TRBV3-1 and TRBJ2-3; no firm D call. Germline V gene lookup returns CDR1 LGHDT and CDR2 YNNKEL (reference sequence). Trimming stripped 0 bases from V and 2 bases from J, with 6 bases between. CDR3 length: 14 amino acids. The CDR3 region has the DNA TGTGCCAGCAGCCAAGATACGACCACAGATACGCAGTATTTT. This sequence encodes CASSQDTTTDTQYF.

The CDR3 DNA sequence: TGTGCCAGCAGTTTGACACCGGGACAGTATAATTCACCCCTCCACTTT. The encoded protein is CASSLTPGQYNSPLHF. The rearrangement joins TRBV27 to TRBJ1-6; TRBD1 agrees at 7 bases. Germline V gene sequence: CDR1 MNHEY, CDR2 SMNVEV (reference sequence). This CDR3 is built from 16 residues. The V and J ends lost 3 bases and 4 bases, in that order; junction bases with no gene match: 6.

This clonotype was seen a few times. At one boundary the junction diverges from the germline segment, which might be a read error. This chain connects TRBV12-3 or TRBV12-4 to TRBJ2-3, with 7 positions matching TRBD1. The CDR3 spans 11 residues. CDR3 bases: TGTGCCAGCAGTCACCGGGACAGTCAGTCGTTT. It codes for CASSHRDSQSF.

The chain joins TRBV29-1 to TRBJ2-7; 7 bases match TRBD1. The CDR3 is made up of 13 amino acids. V was pared by 7 bases and J by 1 base, with 7 bases of the junction left unmatched. The germline CDR1 and CDR2 sequences are SQVTM and ANQGSEA. CDR3 bases: TGCAGCGCCCGACAGGGAAAGTCCTACGAGCAGTACTTC. Amino acid sequence: CSARQGKSYEQYF.

This clonotype has only a few counts. The rearrangement uses TRBV2 and TRBJ1-5, with TRBD1 identical over 8 bases. The V gene's germline CDR1 is SNHLY and CDR2 FYNNEI. V shed 3 bases and J 5 bases; nucleotides not matched to a gene: 3. CDR3 length equals 14 residues. The DNA of the CDR3 is TGTGCCAGCAGTGACGAGACAGGGGATCAGCCCCAGCATTTT. Translated: CASSDETGDQPQHF.

The chain combines TRBV6-2 or TRBV6-3 with TRBJ1-5; 7 nucleotides line up with TRBD1. In germline, CDR1 is MNHEY, CDR2 SVGEGT. CDR3 length: 14 residues. With 6 bases clipped from V and 3 bases from J, the junction kept 5 bases outside the gene matches. CDR3 in DNA: TGTGCCAGCAGGCAGACAGGGAACAATCAGCCCCAGCATTTT. This sequence encodes CASRQTGNNQPQHF.

The V and J genes are TRBV29-1 and TRBJ2-1; 7 nucleotides line up with TRBD1. Unmatched junction bases numbered 2, after V lost 5 bases and J lost 1 base. The CDR3 spans 13 residues. Germline V CDR1 and CDR2: SQVTM, ANQGSEA. CDR3 bases: TGCAGCGTTCGGGGACAGTCCTACAATGAGCAGTTCTTC. Translated, it gives CSVRGQSYNEQFF.

The rearrangement links TRBV11-3 to TRBJ2-7, with TRBD1 matching 7 bases. Germline-derived CDR1 and CDR2 are SGHNT and YENEEA. The J segment lost 2 bases and the V segment lost 5 bases, leaving 3 bases of the junction unmatched. The length of the CDR3 is 13 residues. CDR3 bases: TGTGCCAGCAGCCGGGACAGCGCCTACGAGCAGTACTTC. Translation: CASSRDSAYEQYF.

The rearrangement uses TRBV5-5 and TRBJ1-2; D perhaps matches TRBD1 (5 bases). Germline loops: CDR1 SGHKS, CDR2 YYEKEE (reference sequence). The germline V and J ends were trimmed by 0 bases and 7 bases, with 10 bases remaining between them. The CDR3 has 13 residues. The DNA for the CDR3 is TGTGCCAGCAGCTTGGGACAGATCCTTGGCTACACCTTC. It specifies CASSLGQILGYTF.

This clonotype showed up just a few times. The chain has TRBV10-2 and TRBJ2-5; D gene uncertain. Germline V gene sequence: CDR1 WSHSY, CDR2 SAAADI. The CDR3 sequence is 16 residues long. Trimming pared 0 bases from V and 5 bases from J, leaving 16 bases between. The CDR3 loop reads CASSESSQVTLETQYF. CDR3 in DNA: TGCGCCAGCAGTGAGTCCAGCCAGGTTACGTTGGAGACCCAGTACTTC.

V is TRBV20-1 and J is TRBJ1-6, with 9 bases fitting TRBD1. Trimming at V came to 0 bases and at J to 14 bases, leaving 8 bases not matched to a gene. CDR3 length: 14 amino acids. Germline CDR1 reads DFQATT; CDR2 reads SNEGSKA (reference sequence). The DNA of the CDR3 is TGCAGTGCTAGAGATTCTACAGGGGGCGCAACCCTCCACTTT. It codes for CSARDSTGGATLHF.

This clonotype was counted between two and nine times. The rearrangement joins TRBV7-2 to TRBJ2-7; D ambiguous. Trimming cost V 3 bases and J 2 bases, with 11 bases left between them. This CDR3 comprises 14 residues. Germline CDR1 reads SGHTA; CDR2 reads FQGNSA. CDR3 residues: CASSFKGPAYEQYF. Here the CDR3 DNA reads TGTGCCAGCAGCTTTAAAGGCCCCGCCTACGAGCAGTACTTC.

This clonotype came up many times. V usage is TRBV9 and J usage is TRBJ2-3; D is unresolved. Between the trimmed V and J ends, which lost 0 bases and 4 bases, there was a span of 12 bases. The CDR3 sequence is 15 residues long. Germline V gives CDR1 SGDLS, CDR2 YYNGEE. CDR3 sequence reads: CASSVVGLDADTQYF. The CDR3, as DNA: TGTGCCAGCAGCGTAGTTGGTCTCGACGCAGATACGCAGTATTTT.

The chain couples TRBV9 to TRBJ1-2, with 10 positions matching TRBD1. The CDR3 loop spans 15 amino acids. V shed 3 bases and J 0 bases; nucleotides not matched to a gene: 2. Looked up from germline, CDR1 is SGDLS and CDR2 is YYNGEE. CDR3 DNA: TGTGCCAGCAGCGCCGGGACAGGGGCTAACTATGGCTACACCTTC. Protein product: CASSAGTGANYGYTF.

This clonotype was detected a few times. The V call is TRBV7-8, the J call TRBJ1-5; 8 bases are a match to TRBD1. The CDR3 has 18 amino acids. The junction had 11 bases not matched to a gene; V was cut back by 4 bases and J by 0 bases. Germline CDR1 reads SGHVS; CDR2 reads FQNEAQ. CDR3 loop: CASSSRGQGGNSNQPQHF. CDR3 nucleotides: TGTGCCAGCAGCTCCAGGGGGCAAGGGGGGAATAGCAATCAGCCCCAGCATTTT. Together with reference TRBV7-8 and TRBJ1-5, the CDR3 gives the full variable domain: GAGVSQSPRYKVAKRGQDVALRCDPISGHVSLFWYQQALGQGPEFLTYFQNEAQLDKSGLPSDRFFAERPEGSVSTLKIQRTQQEDSAVYLCASSSRGQGGNSNQPQHFGDGTRLSIL.

The chain uses TRBV20-1 and TRBJ2-7; 8 bases map to TRBD1. The CDR3 has 14 amino acids. The V and J ends lost 6 bases and 6 bases, in that order; junction bases with no gene match: 13. Per the germline V gene, CDR1 is DFQATT and CDR2 is SNEGSKA (reference sequence). CDR3 in DNA: TGCAGTGCAAAGCCGGGACAGGATAGGGGCGAGCAGTACTTC. Its translation is CSAKPGQDRGEQYF.